This paragraph covers one T cell receptor (beta chain) sequence. It has no known antigen specificity. No clone much larger than this one lies a single base away; base qualities are absent. The data originate from a study of spatial heterogeneity in lung cancer (dated by TCRdb to the late 2010s). Turning to the overall study: More beta-chain than alpha-chain transcripts were consistently detected, likely reflecting higher beta-chain transcript abundance. In the raw uncorrected reads, each unique combination of TCR and UMI appeared on average more than ten times. The study quantitatively compared TCR alpha and beta repertoires across multiple tumor regions, matched nontumor lung and blood in non-small cell lung cancer. TCR repertoire features were related to nonsynonymous mutation counts determined by whole-exome sequencing of tumor tissue. At surgery, both alpha and beta chains were TCR-sequenced in 200 to 250 tumor regions, fewer than 80 matched nontumor lung samples and around 50 PBMC samples.

Reading the label with the study, this specimen's time point is: sample taken at primary tumor resection. Donors were some 67 patients with early-stage, untreated non-small cell lung cancer from the lung TRACERx cohort. Without any cell sorting, TCR sequencing was performed on whole RNA extracted either from tumor and nontumor lung tissue or from cryopreserved PBMC samples. Only patients with enough RNA available from two or more tumor regions were chosen for TCR sequencing. Libraries were constructed by 5' RACE. These reads were obtained on a NextSeq 500. The TCR library protocol attached a unique molecular identifier to each TCR cDNA molecule to allow correction of PCR and sequencing errors. Processing in the source paper ran as follows. TCR identification, UMI-based error correction and CDR3 extraction were all carried out with Decombinator tools. TCRs above a frequency of 2 per 1,000, corresponding to the top 1% of the tumor frequency distribution, were defined as expanded. Each repertoire was subsampled 100 times to 5,000 TCRs, after which Renyi diversity was computed with the R vegan package. CDR3 similarity networks were built from amino acid triplet string-kernel similarity, connecting CDR3s with pairwise similarity above 0.82. TCRdb cleaned the public reads at Q25 with fastp, built clones with MiXCR and kept in-frame beta chains. Each record represents a unique CDR3 protein, reported with the most common genes and DNA among its rows. The V and J calls shown here were made by TCRdb, not taken from the authors' results. This sample is represented by 90,000 to 95,000 distinct CDR3 sequences; about 12% of them were singletons. Of the sample, roughly 39% falls within the top ten clones.

The germline V gene sets CDR1 to SGHAT and CDR2 to FQNNGV. From cysteine to phenylalanine, the CDR3 is 15 amino acids long. Solely the CDR3 DNA is kept, with 45 bases framed from the first base. Between the V and J ends, shortened by 1 base and 3 bases respectively, the junction contains 9 bases. Beyond this particular receptor, the publication reports: Confirming at a functional level the hypothesis that regional TCRs recognize regional mutations was considered to require additional single-cell paired TCR alpha and beta sequencing. Ubiquitous expanded tumor TCRs showed up in blood more often at tumor resection than at routine follow-up.

The TCR was taken from a male donor with early-stage non-small cell lung cancer. Sequenced material: PBMCs, taken at surgery. Recombination joined TRBV11-2 with TRBJ1-4, with the D segment identity uncertain. CDR3 loop: CASSLARQANEKLFF. The DNA is TGTGCCAGCAGCTTAGCCAGGCAGGCTAATGAAAAACTGTTTTTT.